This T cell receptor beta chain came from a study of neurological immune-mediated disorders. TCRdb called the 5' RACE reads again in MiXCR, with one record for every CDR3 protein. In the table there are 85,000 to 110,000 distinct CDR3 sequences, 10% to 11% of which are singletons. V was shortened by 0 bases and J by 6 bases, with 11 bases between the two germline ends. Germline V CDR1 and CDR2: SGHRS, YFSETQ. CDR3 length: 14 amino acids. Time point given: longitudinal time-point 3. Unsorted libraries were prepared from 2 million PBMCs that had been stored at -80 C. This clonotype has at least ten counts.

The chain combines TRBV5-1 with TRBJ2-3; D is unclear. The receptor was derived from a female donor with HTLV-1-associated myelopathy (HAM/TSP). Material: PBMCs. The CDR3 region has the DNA TGCGCCAGCAGCTTGGATAAGGCGGCCGATACGCAGTATTTT. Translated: CASSLDKAADTQYF.